One and the same sample provided the 6 T cell receptor beta chains below, sequenced in a study of cytomegalovirus exposure and HLA in healthy donors. The PCR made use of 60 Vbeta and 13 Jbeta primers. TCRdb's table, derived via immunoSEQ multiplex PCR, lists solely in-frame clones and lacks some. Here the sample spans about 130,000 clones, over 70% being singletons. The sequencing sample was made of PBMCs. These receptors were obtained from a woman in her forties or fifties in good health and CMV-seronegative.

The rearrangement uses TRBV7-3 and TRBJ2-7; unclear D gene. V was pared by 8 bases and J by 7 bases, with 15 bases between. CDR3 length: 12 residues. CDR1 is SGHTA and CDR2 is FQGTGA in the germline V gene. The DNA for the CDR3 is TGTGCCAGCTCCCCCGGGTACGGAGAGCAGTACTTC. Translating gives CASSPGYGEQYF.

V is TRBV4-2 and J is TRBJ2-7; 7 bases align to TRBD1. Trimming took 1 base from V and 5 from J; bases not matched to a gene: 2. Looked up from germline, CDR1 is LGHNA and CDR2 is YNFKEQ. The CDR3 contains 13 residues. As DNA, the CDR3 is TGTGCCAGCAGCCAAGCTACAGGGGACGAGCAGTACTTC. Translation: CASSQATGDEQYF.

J is TRBJ2-6 and V is TRBV7-2, with 9 bases matching TRBD1. CDR1 SGHTA and CDR2 FQGNSA come from the germline V gene. The CDR3 sequence is 19 residues long. Trimming cost V 4 bases and J 0 bases; bases outside gene matches: 10. The CDR3 spells CASSWTGVITPSGANVLTF. The CDR3 coding sequence is TGTGCCAGCAGCTGGACAGGGGTGATTACACCCTCTGGGGCCAACGTCCTGACTTTC.

This chain joins TRBV4-3 and TRBJ2-3, with D unresolved. The CDR3 totals 15 residues. The V end lost 0 bases, the J end lost 2 bases, and 9 bases lay between the germline ends. Germline CDR1 reads LGHNA; CDR2 reads YSLEER. The CDR3 DNA sequence: TGCGCCAGCAGCCAAGACAGGATTTCCACAGATACGCAGTATTTT. This encodes CASSQDRISTDTQYF.

V usage is TRBV7-9 and J usage is TRBJ2-5; D gene uncertain. V lost 5 bases and J lost 5, with 18 bases in between. Germline V CDR1 and CDR2: SEHNR, FQNEAQ (reference sequence). This CDR3 comprises 15 residues. DNA for the CDR3: TGTGCCAGCAGCGAATACGCCGCACTTGAGGAGACCCAGTACTTC. Amino acid sequence: CASSEYAALEETQYF.

The chain couples TRBV10-1 to TRBJ2-4; perhaps TRBD2 as D (6 bases). Trimming took off 5 bases at V and 0 bases at J, with 11 bases between the two ends. CDR3 length: 15 amino acids. CDR1 and CDR2 (germline): WNHNN, SYGVQD (reference sequence). The CDR3 protein is CASSSGGTAKNIQYF. The CDR3, as DNA: TGCGCCAGCAGTTCAGGCGGGACAGCCAAAAACATTCAGTACTTC.